There are a few counts of the clone carrying this T cell receptor (beta chain). This entry comes from a study of control samples from healthy donors and cancer patients. The CDR3 runs to 14 residues. With 5 bases clipped from V and 3 bases from J, the junction kept 5 bases outside the gene matches. Germline CDR1 reads SGHNT; CDR2 reads YYREEE (reference sequence). The data were produced by immunoSEQ multiplex PCR, yet TCRdb's version contains in-frame clones alone and is incomplete. The sample yields about 110,000 clones, approximately 82% seen once. The genes are TRBV5-4 and TRBJ1-1; 9 bases line up with TRBD1. The sequence came from a man younger than 30 in good health. Input material: blood. The CDR3 coding sequence is TGTGCCAGCAGGAACAGGGGGCGGGACACTGAAGCTTTCTTT. Protein sequence: CASRNRGRDTEAFF.